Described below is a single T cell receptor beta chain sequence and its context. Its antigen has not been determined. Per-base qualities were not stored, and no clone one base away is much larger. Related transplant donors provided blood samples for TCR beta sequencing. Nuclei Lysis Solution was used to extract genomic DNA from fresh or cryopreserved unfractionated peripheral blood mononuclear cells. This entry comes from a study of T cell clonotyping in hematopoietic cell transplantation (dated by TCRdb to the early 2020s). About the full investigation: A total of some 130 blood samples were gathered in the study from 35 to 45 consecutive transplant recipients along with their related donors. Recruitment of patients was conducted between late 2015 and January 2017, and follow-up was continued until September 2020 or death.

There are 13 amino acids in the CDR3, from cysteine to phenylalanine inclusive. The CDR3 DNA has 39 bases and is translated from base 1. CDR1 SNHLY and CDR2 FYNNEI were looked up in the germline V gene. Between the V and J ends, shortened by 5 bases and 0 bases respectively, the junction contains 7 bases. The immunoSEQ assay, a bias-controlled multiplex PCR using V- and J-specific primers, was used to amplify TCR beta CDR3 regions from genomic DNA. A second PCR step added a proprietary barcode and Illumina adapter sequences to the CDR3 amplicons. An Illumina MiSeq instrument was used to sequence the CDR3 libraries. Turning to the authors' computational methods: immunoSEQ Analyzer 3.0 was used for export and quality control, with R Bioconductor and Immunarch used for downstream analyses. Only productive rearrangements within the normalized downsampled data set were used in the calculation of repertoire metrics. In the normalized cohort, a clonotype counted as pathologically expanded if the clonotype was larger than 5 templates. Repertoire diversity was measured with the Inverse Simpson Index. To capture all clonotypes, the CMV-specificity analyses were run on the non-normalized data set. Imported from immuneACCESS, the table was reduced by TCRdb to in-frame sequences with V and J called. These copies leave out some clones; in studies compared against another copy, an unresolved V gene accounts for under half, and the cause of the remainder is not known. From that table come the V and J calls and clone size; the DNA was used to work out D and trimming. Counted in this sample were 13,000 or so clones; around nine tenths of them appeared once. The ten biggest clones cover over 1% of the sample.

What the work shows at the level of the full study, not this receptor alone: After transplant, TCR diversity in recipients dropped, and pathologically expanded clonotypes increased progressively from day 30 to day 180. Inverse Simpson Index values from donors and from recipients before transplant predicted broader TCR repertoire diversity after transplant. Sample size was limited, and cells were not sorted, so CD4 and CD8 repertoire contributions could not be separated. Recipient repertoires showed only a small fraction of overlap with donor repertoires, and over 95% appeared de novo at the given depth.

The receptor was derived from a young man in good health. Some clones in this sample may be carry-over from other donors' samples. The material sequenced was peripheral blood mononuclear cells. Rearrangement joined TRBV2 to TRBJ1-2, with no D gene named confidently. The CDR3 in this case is CASSRGSNYGYTF. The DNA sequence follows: TGTGCCAGCAGTCGCGGCTCTAACTATGGCTACACCTTC.